The source of this TCR beta chain is a study of OX40 agonist ivuxolimab in advanced cancers. The overall study: Prior checkpoint blockade (anti-PD-1, anti-PD-L1 or anti-CTLA-4) was permitted; approximately 40% had it. Two patients with cutaneous melanoma and one with hepatocellular carcinoma, three in total, showed partial responses.

People who had autoimmune disease history or systemic immunosuppression were excluded. Method: immunoSEQ multiplex PCR; TCRdb's copy keeps in-frame clones and lacks some. In the table there are some 99,000 clones, around 90% of which are singletons. The CDR3 has 13 residues. The V end lost 1 base, the J end lost 9 bases, and 9 bases lay between the germline ends. In germline, CDR1 is SGHTA, CDR2 FQGTGA. Study-level results: Circulating CD4+ and CD8+ T cells showed clonal expansion by week 6 at 0.1 to 3.0 mg/kg.

This clone was picked up one time. Its matching antigen is unknown. Other DNA sequences of this sample code for an identical CDR3. The chain is built from TRBV7-3 and TRBJ2-2; maybe TRBD1 (5 bases). This TCR was recovered from an adult with an advanced solid tumor such as melanoma, head and neck, liver or kidney cancer. This material consisted of CD4+ or CD8+ T cells sorted from blood, taken in a trial of the OX40 agonist ivuxolimab. The CDR3: CASSLRQTRELFF. The DNA for the CDR3 is TGTGCCAGCAGCTTAAGACAGACTCGGGAGCTGTTTTTT.